The entry below gives a single T cell receptor (beta chain) sequence along with its context. This specimen belongs to a study of cytomegalovirus exposure and HLA in healthy donors. Separation from the 666-subject first cohort characterized the roughly 120-subject validation cohort, to which the donors belonged. Repertoires were generated with immunoSEQ multiplex PCR, while TCRdb's copy carries only in-frame clones and drops some. Of around 160,000 clones listed, around 90% are singletons. The length of the CDR3 is 19 residues. CDR1 and CDR2 (germline): MGHRA, YSYEKL. Trimming left V 0 bases short and J 1 base short, with 19 bases between.

Sequences were obtained from PBMCs. The rearrangement uses TRBV4-1 and TRBJ2-4; TRBD1 is a possible D gene (5 bases). The clonotype comes from a man aged 18 to 30 in good health and CMV-seronegative. Here the CDR3 DNA reads TGCGCCAGCAGCCAAGATGGTCTTGCAGGGTTTTTTGCCAAAAACATTCAGTACTTC. Protein product: CASSQDGLAGFFAKNIQYF.